The 15 T cell receptor beta chains below were found in one sample sequenced in a study of response to subunit inactivated influenza vaccine. TCRdb processed the RT-PCR reads anew with MiXCR; each CDR3 protein has one entry. The data contain about 160,000 distinct CDR3 sequences, roughly a tenth of them singletons. The sample here was non-naive T cells sorted from PBMCs, taken about 6 weeks after vaccination. The receptors were gathered from a man over 45 who received an inactivated influenza vaccine.

This clonotype was seen more than once but under ten times. The CDR3 nucleotides read TGCAGTGCTACCCCCATTGAGACAGGGTCATCCGAGCAGTACTTC. As protein: CSATPIETGSSEQYF. The chain recombines TRBV20-1 with TRBJ2-7; 7 bases map to TRBD1. Germline loops: CDR1 DFQATT, CDR2 SNEGSKA (reference sequence). The J segment lost 6 bases and the V segment lost 4 bases, leaving 15 bases of the junction unmatched. This CDR3 is 15 amino acids long.

The chain carries TRBV6-1 and TRBJ2-2; weak D call: TRBD1 (6 bases). The CDR3 sequence is 14 residues long. Germline lookup yields CDR1 MNHNS and CDR2 SASEGT. The V gene lost 8 bases and the J gene lost 6 bases, with 16 bases spanning the gap. The CDR3 here is CASYRDSISGELFF. The CDR3 bases are TGTGCCAGCTACAGGGATAGTATTTCCGGGGAGCTGTTTTTT.

This chain uses TRBV20-1 with TRBJ2-3; D gene unclear. This CDR3 comprises 13 residues. Germline-derived CDR1 and CDR2 are DFQATT and SNEGSKA (reference sequence). Trimming took off 3 bases at V and 1 base at J, with 8 bases between the two ends. CDR3 residues: CSASPQGTDTQYF. CDR3 sequence (DNA): TGCAGTGCTAGCCCGCAAGGCACAGATACGCAGTATTTT.

The J gene is TRBJ2-7, the V gene TRBV30; no firm D call. This CDR3 is built from 12 residues. The ends were cut back, 6 bases at V and 0 bases at J, with 9 bases in the middle. CDR1 GTSNPN and CDR2 SVGIG come from the germline V gene (reference sequence). The CDR3 region is CACRSYSYEQYF. The CDR3 DNA reads as TGTGCCTGCCGCAGTTACTCCTACGAGCAGTACTTC.

This clonotype was observed at least ten times. The chain uses TRBV7-8 and TRBJ2-7; D gene unclear. This CDR3 comprises 14 residues. V lost 7 bases and J lost 1, with 14 bases in between. CDR1 SGHVS and CDR2 FQNEAQ come from the germline V gene. CDR3 amino acids: CASTPAVWSYEQYF. The CDR3 DNA sequence: TGTGCCAGCACACCTGCTGTCTGGTCCTACGAGCAGTACTTC.

CDR3 amino acids: CASSFGQGSQPQHF. DNA for the CDR3: TGTGCCAGCAGCTTCGGACAGGGTAGTCAGCCCCAGCATTTT. The chain recombines TRBV7-9 with TRBJ1-5; TRBD1 matches at 8 bases. Germline V gene sequence: CDR1 SEHNR, CDR2 FQNEAQ (reference sequence). The CDR3 consists of 14 residues. J was trimmed by 6 bases and V by 3 bases; bases with no gene match: 4.

In its sample, this clonotype was seen many times. This rearrangement joins TRBV24-1 to TRBJ2-3; D is uncertain. Germline-derived CDR1 and CDR2 are KGHDR and SFDVKD. V lost 4 bases and J 10 bases, leaving 17 bases between the germline ends. There are 14 residues in the CDR3. CDR3: CATSDPPPSDPQYF. The CDR3 DNA reads TGTGCCACCAGTGACCCGCCTCCTAGTGATCCGCAGTATTTT.

This clonotype occurred many times. The gene calls are TRBV6-2 or TRBV6-3 and TRBJ2-2, with no clear D. Trimming stripped 2 bases from V and 3 bases from J, with 4 bases between. Germline-derived CDR1 and CDR2 are MNHEY and SVGEGT. CDR3 length equals 13 residues. In nucleotides, the CDR3 is TGTGCCAGCAGTTACGCCTACACCGGGGAGCTGTTTTTT. Translated: CASSYAYTGELFF.

This chain joins TRBV2 and TRBJ2-3; D is ambiguous. Per germline, CDR1 SNHLY and CDR2 FYNNEI. The length of the CDR3 is 15 residues. Trimming left V 4 bases short and J 0 bases short, with 11 bases between. The CDR3 DNA is TGTGCCAGCAGTGTCTCCTGGCCTAGCACAGATACGCAGTATTTT. Protein sequence: CASSVSWPSTDTQYF.

This clonotype appeared a few times. This chain connects TRBV20-1 to TRBJ1-2, with a weak D call TRBD1 (5 bases). CDR3 length: 10 amino acids. The germline gives CDR1 DFQATT, CDR2 SNEGSKA (reference sequence). V was shortened by 5 bases and J by 10 bases, with 11 bases between the two germline ends. The CDR3 is CSAGHFDYTF. The CDR3 bases are TGCAGTGCTGGACATTTCGACTACACCTTC.

The chain carries TRBV9 and TRBJ1-1; tentative D call: TRBD1 (5 bases). V was shortened by 4 bases and J by 3 bases, with 10 bases between the two germline ends. CDR1 SGDLS and CDR2 YYNGEE come from the germline V gene. The CDR3 runs 13 residues. CDR3 protein: CASSPDRHTEAFF. The DNA of the CDR3 is TGTGCCAGCAGCCCCGACAGACACACTGAAGCTTTCTTT. The entire variable domain, with the rest obtained from reference TRBV9 and TRBJ1-1, is as follows: DSGVTQTPKHLITATGQRVTLRCSPRSGDLSVYWYQQSLDQGLQFLIQYYNGEERAKGNILERFSAQQFPDLHSELNLSSLELGDSALYFCASSPDRHTEAFFGQGTRLTVV.

This clonotype has at least ten counts. This chain uses TRBV28 with TRBJ1-1; D is undetermined. The CDR3 spans 17 residues. The germline V gene has CDR1 MDHEN and CDR2 SYDVKM. V was pared by 1 base and J by 4 bases, with 19 bases between. The CDR3 sequence is CASSLLERVALGTEAFF. The CDR3 coding sequence is TGTGCCAGCAGTTTATTGGAAAGGGTTGCCTTGGGCACTGAAGCTTTCTTT.

The CDR3 DNA reads TGCGCCAGCAGCCAAGCGACAGGGGGAAGCAATGAGCAGTTCTTC. As protein: CASSQATGGSNEQFF. The chain couples TRBV4-1 to TRBJ2-1; TRBD1 aligns across 9 bases. Germline values: CDR1 MGHRA, CDR2 YSYEKL. The CDR3 consists of 15 residues. Trimming cost V 1 base and J 6 bases; bases outside gene matches: 4.

The rearrangement uses TRBV28 and TRBJ2-1; D perhaps matches TRBD2 (5 bases). The germline gives CDR1 MDHEN, CDR2 SYDVKM. The CDR3 loop spans 15 amino acids. Trimming cost V 6 bases and J 6 bases, with 18 bases left between them. CDR3 protein: CASRTWLAGGNEQFF. The CDR3 DNA sequence: TGTGCCAGCAGGACTTGGTTGGCGGGTGGCAATGAGCAGTTCTTC.

This rearrangement joins TRBV10-3 to TRBJ1-1; a weak D match, TRBD1 (5 bases). This CDR3 comprises 14 residues. Trimming took off 0 bases at V and 7 bases at J, with 12 bases between the two ends. Germline V CDR1 and CDR2: ENHRY, SYGVKD. The DNA of the CDR3 is TGTGCCATCAGTGAGTCGGCAGGGCGGGGTGAAGCTTTCTTT. It is translated as CAISESAGRGEAFF.